This T cell receptor beta chain originates from a study of regulatory T cells in long-lasting Graves disease. Study summary: Graves' disease counted as persistent after over 5 years of antithyroid drugs with positive TSH receptor antibodies. Whole-study results and caveats: Persistent Graves' patients showed less TCR diversity than newly diagnosed ones.

Many counts were recorded for this clonotype. Its antigen is still unknown. In building TCR beta libraries, iRepertoire HTBI primers were used together with Arm-PCR of CDR3 regions. TCRdb independently ran MiXCR on the multiplex PCR reads; one entry per CDR3 protein. The sample shows around 300,000 distinct CDR3 sequences, 22% of them seen only once. As for time point: persistent/refractory GD, antithyroid drugs over 5 years with positive TRAb. After RNA was extracted from PBMCs, the TCR library was made from it. V was pared by 1 base and J by 0 bases, with 7 bases between. The CDR3 length is 14 residues. CDR1 is MNHEY and CDR2 is SVGAGI in the germline V gene.

The source material was peripheral blood mononuclear cells (PBMCs), sampled when the disease was refractory, from a patient treated with antithyroid drugs. The source is a female donor with Graves disease. The chain joins TRBV6-5 to TRBJ2-7; perhaps TRBD2 as D (5 bases). Here the CDR3 reads CASSYLDFSYEQYF. DNA for the CDR3: TGTGCCAGCAGTTACTTGGACTTCTCCTACGAGCAGTACTTC.